The 12 T cell receptor beta chains presented below share a single source sample, sequenced in a study of cytomegalovirus exposure and HLA in healthy donors. In the PCR, 60 Vbeta and 13 Jbeta primers were used. Sequenced by immunoSEQ multiplex PCR; TCRdb stores in-frame clones only, minus some. Counted here are 130,000 or so clones, approximately 82% occurring once; the ten biggest clones make up about 3.2%. Source material: PBMCs. These receptors came from a man between 18 and 29 years old in good health and CMV-seropositive.

The chain combines TRBV11-2 with TRBJ1-1; D ambiguous. Trimming shortened V by 0 bases and J by 1 base, and 9 bases separated the two germline ends. Germline V gene data show CDR1 as SGHAT and CDR2 as FQNNGV. This CDR3 has 15 amino acids. CDR3 residues: CASSLDQAPNTEAFF. The CDR3 DNA sequence: TGTGCCAGCAGCTTAGATCAGGCCCCGAACACTGAAGCTTTCTTT.

The rearrangement uses TRBV29-1 and TRBJ1-1; D may be TRBD1 (6 bases). The germline CDR1 and CDR2 sequences are SQVTM and ANQGSEA. Trimming took off 4 bases at V and 1 base at J, with 13 bases between the two ends. This CDR3 comprises 14 residues. The CDR3 here is CSVATQGANTEAFF. CDR3 DNA: TGCAGCGTTGCGACACAGGGTGCGAACACTGAAGCTTTCTTT.

V is TRBV4-1 and J is TRBJ1-1; D not certain. Germline values: CDR1 MGHRA, CDR2 YSYEKL. This CDR3 has 14 residues. Trimming removed 1 base from V and 2 bases from J, with 8 bases in between. The CDR3 DNA is TGCGCCAGCAGCCAAGTCGGGGTTAACACTGAAGCTTTCTTT. Its protein is CASSQVGVNTEAFF.

The V and J genes are TRBV11-2 and TRBJ2-3, with TRBD1 matching over 11 bases. Per the germline V gene, CDR1 is SGHAT and CDR2 is FQNNGV. The V gene end was trimmed by 7 bases and the J gene end by 4 bases; junction bases not matched to a gene: 4. There are 14 residues in the CDR3. CDR3 region: CASTRTGGPDTQYF. CDR3 nucleotides: TGTGCCAGCACCAGGACAGGGGGCCCAGATACGCAGTATTTT.

The chain links TRBV19 to TRBJ1-2; the match to TRBD1 covers 8 bases. The CDR3 covers 12 residues. J lost 6 bases, V lost 9 bases, and 6 bases had no gene match. Germline assignment: CDR1 LNHDA and CDR2 SQIVND (reference sequence). The CDR3 DNA reads TGTGCCAGCGGACAGGGAATAAATGGCTACACCTTC. Protein sequence: CASGQGINGYTF.

The J gene is TRBJ1-1, the V gene TRBV9, with TRBD1 as a possible D gene (6 bases). The germline V gene has CDR1 SGDLS and CDR2 YYNGEE. This CDR3 contains 16 residues. Trimming cost V 0 bases and J 6 bases, with 18 bases left between them. The CDR3, as DNA: TGTGCCAGCAGCGTAGAGGTACAAACAAGGGGGTCTGAAGCTTTCTTT. This encodes CASSVEVQTRGSEAFF.

V is TRBV14 and J is TRBJ2-1, with 8 nucleotides matching TRBD1. Trimming at V came to 4 bases and at J to 4 bases, leaving 9 bases not matched to a gene. Germline CDR1 and CDR2: SGHDN and FVKESK. There are 16 residues in the CDR3. CDR3 sequence: CASSRLGQENYNEQFF. DNA for the CDR3: TGTGCCAGCAGCCGACTGGGACAGGAAAATTACAATGAGCAGTTCTTC.

The chain uses TRBV4-1 and TRBJ2-1; 11 positions match TRBD1. The V gene end was trimmed by 0 bases and the J gene end by 6 bases; junction bases not matched to a gene: 4. CDR1 and CDR2 from the germline V gene are MGHRA and YSYEKL. The CDR3 is 16 amino acids. This CDR3 is CASSQDRTGGLNEQFF. The DNA of the CDR3 is TGCGCCAGCAGCCAAGATAGGACAGGGGGCCTCAATGAGCAGTTCTTC.

V usage is TRBV4-1 and J usage is TRBJ1-5; D gene ambiguous. The CDR3 has 14 amino acids. Germline lookup yields CDR1 MGHRA and CDR2 YSYEKL. The V and J ends lost 4 bases and 7 bases respectively, with 14 bases between them. CDR3 bases: TGCGCCAGCAGCCCTAGGATGGCAAACCAGCCCCAGCATTTT. Its protein product is CASSPRMANQPQHF.

The chain carries TRBV5-6 and TRBJ1-1; 11 bases line up with TRBD1. The CDR3 extends over 15 amino acids. With V trimmed by 4 bases and J by 5 bases, 7 bases remained unmatched. From germline, CDR1 is SGHDT and CDR2 YYEEEE. CDR3 DNA: TGTGCCAGCAGCCGGACAGGGGGCTTCCAAACTGAAGCTTTCTTT. Translating gives CASSRTGGFQTEAFF.

The chain couples TRBV5-8 to TRBJ1-2, with D perhaps TRBD1 (6 bases). This CDR3 spans 15 amino acids. Between the trimmed V and J ends, which lost 0 bases and 3 bases, there was a span of 12 bases. Germline CDR1 and CDR2: SGHTS and YDEGEE. The CDR3 DNA is TGTGCCAGCAGCTTGGTACAGGGAACGGACTATGGCTACACCTTC. Its protein is CASSLVQGTDYGYTF.

This clone came up a few times. The rearrangement joins TRBV30 to TRBJ2-5; 9 bases are a match to TRBD1. The DNA end favors TRBJ2-7, so the J call may be wrong. CDR1 GTSNPN and CDR2 SVGIG come from the germline V gene (reference sequence). This CDR3 is 12 amino acids long. CDR3: CAWADRGYEQYF. Written as DNA, the CDR3 is TGTGCCTGGGCTGACAGGGGGTACGAGCAGTACTTC.